This T cell receptor beta chain was sequenced for a study of CD8+ T cells in alopecia areata. The treatment is: oral pan-JAK inhibitor, 5-10 mg twice daily. The V end was cut by 4 bases, the J end by 4 bases, with 8 bases between. CDR3 length: 12 residues. Germline-derived CDR1 and CDR2 are SGHDT and YYEEEE. Extracted RNA was reverse transcribed into cDNA, the sequencing template. Clones were sequenced by immunoSEQ multiplex PCR, and TCRdb holds only the in-frame ones, with some missing. The sample holds 200,000 to 250,000 clones; around two fifths are singletons and the top ten take more than 0.4%. This clone was counted only a few times.

The source of this sequence is a human donor with alopecia areata. This sequence joins TRBV5-6 and TRBJ1-1; D not resolved. Here the sequenced sample was CD4+ T cells sorted from blood, taken at approximately week 34, from a patient treated with tofacitinib. This CDR3 is CASSRLGTEAFF. CDR3 in DNA: TGTGCCAGCAGCAGGCTGGGCACTGAAGCTTTCTTT.